The clone carrying this TCR beta chain was observed many times. The target antigen is unknown. The data were obtained in a study of T-cell reconstitution after alpha-beta-depleted transplantation in children. Study-wide results and caveats: Some patients' high day-60 TCRbeta diversity was traced to surviving recipient T cells and thymic progenitors. Approximately two months post-transplant, alpha-beta T cells reportedly originated from several hundred expanded graft clones. Once a year had passed after transplant, T-cell counts and diversity came mostly from newly produced T cells.

V lost 6 bases and J lost 4; bases outside the gene matches: 12. This CDR3 comprises 16 residues. CDR1 MNHEY and CDR2 SMNVEV come from the germline V gene (reference sequence). A library of TCRbeta sequences, prepared with unique molecular identifiers, was generated. TCRdb fed the PCR reads into MiXCR, producing one record per CDR3 protein. The sample carries roughly 120,000 distinct CDR3 sequences, more than 20% recorded once. This clonotype was obtained from a male patient aged 2 to 9 who had a stem cell transplant for chronic granulomatous disease, so the T cells may come from the graft donor. Sequenced material: PBMCs, mostly from graft donor cells, taken 180 days after TCRalphabeta/CD19-depleted stem cell transplant. The V gene is TRBV27, the J gene TRBJ2-7; the match to TRBD2 covers 10 bases. The CDR3 reads CASSLQTGTSEYEQYF. The CDR3, as DNA: TGTGCCAGCAGCTTACAAACCGGGACTAGCGAGTACGAGCAGTACTTC.